The TCR beta chain described here comes from a study of a mutant IDH1 vaccine in newly diagnosed glioma. General study findings and limits: It was around 93% of patients that developed vaccine-induced immune responses.

Sample time point: baseline, week 1 (first vaccination visit). The sample's treatment: pre-vaccination baseline after standard-of-care therapy. V was trimmed by 2 bases and J by 9 bases, leaving 23 bases between them. CDR3 size: 18 residues. Germline lookup yields CDR1 MGHRA and CDR2 YSYEKL. Sequencing was performed with immunoSEQ multiplex PCR; in TCRdb, only in-frame clones are kept and a portion is missing. The table has around 37,000 clones, just under 95% seen once. As concerns this clone: Its antigen is as yet unknown.

The sample was PBMCs, taken from a glioma patient treated with radiotherapy, temozolomide or both. The receptor was isolated from a man aged 18 to 29 with glioma. This rearrangement joins TRBV4-1 to TRBJ1-6; tentative D call: TRBD1 (5 bases). The CDR3 DNA sequence: TGCGCCAGCAGCCAACCTCTTACAGGTCCCCGAGGAACTTCACCCCTCCACTTT. Amino acid sequence: CASSQPLTGPRGTSPLHF.